This TCR beta chain comes out of a study of CD8 T cells in Susac syndrome. The RNA input was roughly 0.45 to 1 ug, and it was reverse transcribed with random hexamers. MiXCR, applied by TCRdb to the immunoSEQ multiplex PCR reads, yields one record per CDR3 protein. The table includes approximately 220,000 distinct CDR3 sequences, about 95% detected once. Trimming stripped 5 bases from V and 4 bases from J, with 11 bases between. Per germline, CDR1 MNHEY and CDR2 SVGAGI. This CDR3 has 13 residues. The specimen was CD4+ T cells from PBMCs. The J gene is TRBJ1-2, the V gene TRBV6-5; D gene ambiguous. The sequence was collected from a human donor with multiple sclerosis. The CDR3 sequence: CASSPGYVYGYTF. CDR3 DNA sequence: TGTGCCAGCAGTCCGGGTTATGTCTATGGCTACACCTTC.